This TCR beta chain comes out of a study of prognosis after radiotherapy for stage I lung cancer (TCRdb year 2021). Background for the entire study: Between early 2018 and January 2019, nineteen patients with stage I NSCLC were enrolled in Nanjing, China. Over twelve patients had newly diagnosed primary stage I lung tumors, and 4 or 5 had oligometastatic NSCLC after surgical resection of the primary tumor. All patients were regarded as medically inoperable, because of comorbidities in about eleven patients and refusal of surgery in roughly seven patients. The cohort comprised 13 men and a handful of women with a median age of 74.5 years, ranging from roughly 53 to 84 years. Roughly eleven patients had adenocarcinoma and over five had squamous cell carcinoma as the tumor histology. SBRT was given in 3 to 5 fractions with a biologically effective dose of at least 100 Gy, using image-guided IMRT or VMAT. Concurrent therapy was not administered to any patient alongside SBRT. After SBRT, distant metastases developed in four of the 19 patients at a median of 7 months, while the remaining 15 patients had no significant progression. The study profiled peripheral blood TCR beta repertoires from stage I NSCLC patients before and after stereotactic body radiotherapy and related them to distant failure. A total of 40 or so blood samples from around 20 patients were sequenced, with one sample obtained before and one obtained after SBRT for each patient. What the research found in general, with its limitations: TRBV and TRBJ usage frequencies reportedly varied with metastasis status, involving two V genes at baseline and about 10 V and two J genes after SBRT. The small cohort and short follow-up limited the study, so independent validation of the findings is needed. Tumor specificity of expanded TCR clones was not determined. Unique TCR clone counts fell after SBRT (median about 9,600 before versus several thousand after; Wilcoxon paired P=0.011). Post-SBRT Shannon entropy and its change from baseline were lower in patients who developed distant metastases; baseline Shannon entropy was not associated with metastases. All reported P values were unadjusted for multiple comparisons.

A history of other malignancies or of prior chemotherapy or radiotherapy was absent in all patients, and node-negative disease was shown on CT and PET/CT in all patients. At each of two time points, 6 to 7.5 milliliters of peripheral venous blood were collected in EDTA tubes. Ficoll-Paque Plus density-gradient centrifugation was used to isolate PBMCs. Right after collection, samples were kept at -80 degrees C until analysis. In this sample, this clonotype turned up many times. Its antigen remains undetermined. Per-nucleotide qualities are absent, and no much larger clonotype sits a single base away. According to the germline V gene, CDR1 reads SGHRS and CDR2 reads YFSETQ. From its cysteine to its phenylalanine, the CDR3 spans 13 amino acids. The CDR3 DNA has 39 bases and is translated from base 1. V loses 1 base, J loses 7 bases, and the germline ends lie 6 bases apart. Two rounds of multiplex PCR on genomic DNA were used to amplify the TCR beta CDR3 region. The first PCR round used primers specific to each TRBV and TRBJ gene, and the primer sequences were filed in Chinese patent CN105087789A. Universal primers were used in the second round of PCR. The Roche High Pure PCR Template Preparation Kit was used to extract genomic DNA from the frozen PBMCs. An Illumina HiSeq 3000 was used to sequence the libraries paired-end with 151 bp reads. Under the source paper's analysis protocol: CutAdapt was used to remove raw reads lacking the multiplex PCR primer sequences. High-quality paired reads were merged into contigs with PEAR. By aligning each contig to reference sequences, MiXCR assigned the TRB V, D and J gene segments to that contig. To remove sequencing errors, CDR3 sequences were clustered according to base quality and sequence similarity. Shannon entropy normalized by the natural log of productive TCR sequence number was used as the measure of diversity. To get clonality, Shannon entropy was divided by the natural log of the number of unique clonotypes, and that result was subtracted from one. Progression-free survival cut-offs for repertoire metrics were chosen using the Youden index of ROC curves, with analyses run in R 3.5.3. TCRdb ran its own pipeline on the public reads, namely fastp trimming at Q25 and MiXCR clone calling, and kept in-frame beta chains. CDR3 protein sequences are deduplicated, and each keeps its most common genes and DNA. The V and J calls, along with clone size, are taken from TCRdb and not from the paper's own processing. This sample comprises some 13,000 distinct CDR3 sequences, about 51% of them detected only once. 25% to 35% of the sample comes from the top ten.

This clonotype originated in a donor over 45 with non-small cell lung cancer. The chain joins TRBV5-1 to TRBJ1-6; confidence is insufficient to name the D gene. The sequences come from PBMCs, collected before or after stereotactic body radiation therapy (not recorded which). The nucleotides are TGCGCCAGCAGCTTGAGCGGAAATTCACCCCTCCACTTT. Translated, it gives CASSLSGNSPLHF.